This is a list of T cell receptor beta chains from one sample in a study of blood T cell repertoires in COVID-19. Clones were read by immunoSEQ multiplex PCR, and TCRdb kept only the in-frame ones, dropping some. Of some 200,000 clones listed, more than 75% are singletons. The sample taken for sequencing was peripheral blood. These receptors all come from a man older than 75 with acute or convalescent COVID-19. Both conserved end residues are part of each CDR3. D genes are given only for firm matches. Only some rows state a clone size, as once, few, many or a class for expanded clones.

d_call	clone_size	v_call	j_call	cdr3_nt	cdr3_aa
NA	few	TRBV24-1	TRBJ1-2	TGTGCCACCAGTGAGACAGGCAAGGGCTATGGCTACACCTTC	CATSETGKGYGYTF
TRBD1	NA	TRBV27	TRBJ2-5	TGTGCCACTAGAGGCTCCCCAGGGGGCCAAGAGACCCAGTACTTC	CATRGSPGGQETQYF
NA	NA	TRBV28	TRBJ2-1	TGTGCCAGCAGTAAGACTGGCGGCTATGAGCAGTTCTTC	CASSKTGGYEQFF
NA	once	TRBV5-1	TRBJ2-5	TGCGCCAGCAGCCTTACCCGACAGAGAGGGACCCAGTACTTC	CASSLTRQRGTQYF
NA	NA	TRBV15	TRBJ1-3	TGTGCCACCAAACAGGGCAGATCTGGAAACACCATATATTTT	CATKQGRSGNTIYF
NA	NA	TRBV18	TRBJ2-1	TGTGCCAGCTCAACCCGTTCTAGCGAGGGGCGCTCCTACAATGAGCAGTTCTTC	CASSTRSSEGRSYNEQFF
NA	NA	TRBV7-2	TRBJ1-3	TGTGCCAGCAGCCCGGTTACCCCCAGAAACACCATATATTTT	CASSPVTPRNTIYF
NA	NA	TRBV11-2	TRBJ1-1	TGTGCCAGCAGCTTAGTAGGACAACTGAACACTGAAGCTTTCTTT	CASSLVGQLNTEAFF
TRBD1	NA	TRBV6-5	TRBJ1-6	TGTGCCAGCAGCGCCGCGGACAGGGGGAATTCACCCCTCCACTTT	CASSAADRGNSPLHF
NA	NA	TRBV6-2/TRBV6-3	TRBJ1-5	TGTGCCAGCAGTTACCTTAGCAATCAGCCCCAGCATTTT	CASSYLSNQPQHF
TRBD2	NA	TRBV6-2/TRBV6-3	TRBJ2-3	TGTGCCAGCAGTTACGCATCTCGGAGGGCGGGAGGGCCCTCAGATACGCAGTATTTT	CASSYASRRAGGPSDTQYF
NA	NA	TRBV7-3	TRBJ2-1	TGTGCCAGCAGCTTAACAGGGAGCTCCTACAATGAGCAGTTCTTC	CASSLTGSSYNEQFF
TRBD2	once	TRBV5-1	TRBJ2-1	TGCGCCAGCAGCTTGGCCGGGACTAGCAGTCAGAATGAGCAGTTCTTC	CASSLAGTSSQNEQFF
TRBD1	NA	TRBV19	TRBJ1-5	TGTGCCAGTAGGGAAAGAACGGCAGGGGGACCGTGGAATCAGCCCCAGCATTTT	CASRERTAGGPWNQPQHF
NA	once	TRBV12-3/TRBV12-4	TRBJ1-4	TGTGCCAGCAGTTCCGGGACTCGTGAAAAACTGTTTTTT	CASSSGTREKLFF
NA	NA	TRBV15	TRBJ1-4	TGTGCCACCAGCAGAGATATAACATCCCCAAATGAAAAACTGTTTTTT	CATSRDITSPNEKLFF
NA	few	TRBV18	TRBJ2-1	TGTGCCAGCTCACCACGGGAGGATGAGCAGTTCTTC	CASSPREDEQFF
NA	NA	TRBV7-3	TRBJ1-6	TGTGCCAGCAGCTTAACTTGCTTTGGAGGAGAAAACAAGAGCTCCTATAATTCACCCCTCCACTTT	CASSLTCFGGENKSSYNSPLHF
NA	NA	TRBV30	TRBJ1-5	TGTGCCTGGAGTTGGGGCGGCTCCTCCAATCAGCCCCAGCATTTT	CAWSWGGSSNQPQHF
NA	NA	TRBV25-1	TRBJ1-2	TGTGCCAGCAGTGAATCGGGGGAAAGGGTGGGTGGCTACACCTTC	CASSESGERVGGYTF
NA	NA	TRBV24-1	TRBJ1-1	TGTGCCACCAGTGACCCCACAGCTGGAGGGACTGAAGCTTTCTTT	CATSDPTAGGTEAFF
NA	once	TRBV9	TRBJ2-2	TGTGCCAGCAGCGTAGTCAGTTCTGTATCCCCCGGGGAGCTGTTTTTT	CASSVVSSVSPGELFF
TRBD1	NA	TRBV19	TRBJ2-3	TGTGCCAGTAGAGCCGGGACAGGGTACAAAGGTTCCACAGATACGCAGTATTTT	CASRAGTGYKGSTDTQYF
TRBD2	NA	TRBV7-2	TRBJ2-1	TGTGCCAGCAGCTTCCACCAAAGCGGGAGGGCCGAAATCTTC	CASSFHQSGRAEIF
NA	NA	TRBV9	TRBJ2-3	TGTGCCAGCAGCCGTCTTGGGGCCGGCTTCCCCACAGATACGCAGTATTTT	CASSRLGAGFPTDTQYF
NA	NA	TRBV9	TRBJ2-4	TGTGCCAGCAGCGCCGGGAACTTAGCCAAAAACATTCAGTACTTC	CASSAGNLAKNIQYF
TRBD2	NA	TRBV28	TRBJ2-2	TGTGCCAGCAGCGCGGCCGGGACTAGATTGGGGGAGCTGTTTTTT	CASSAAGTRLGELFF
TRBD2	NA	TRBV6-1	TRBJ2-1	TGTGCCAGCAGTGAAGAGCTACTAGCGCCTATCAATGAGCAGTTCTTC	CASSEELLAPINEQFF
TRBD1	few	TRBV19	TRBJ2-7	TGTGCCAGATCAGACAGGGTTGGGGAGCAGTACTTC	CARSDRVGEQYF
NA	NA	TRBV6-6	TRBJ1-3	TGTGCCAGCAGTCTCAATTGGGAGGTCTATACTGGAAACACCATATATTTT	CASSLNWEVYTGNTIYF
TRBD1	NA	TRBV7-9	TRBJ1-2	TGTGCCAGCAGCCTCACGACAGGGGTTGGCTACACCTTC	CASSLTTGVGYTF
TRBD1	once	TRBV6-1	TRBJ2-3	TGTGCCAGCAGTGAACGTGGTGACAGGGTTCTCACAGATACGCAGTATTTT	CASSERGDRVLTDTQYF
NA	NA	TRBV3-1/TRBV3-2	TRBJ2-1	TGTGCCAGCAGCCAGAGCTCCTACAATGAGCAGTTCTTC	CASSQSSYNEQFF
TRBD1	NA	TRBV24-1	TRBJ2-2	TGTGCCACCAGTGATTATAGTGACAGGGTTACCGGGGAGCTGTTTTTT	CATSDYSDRVTGELFF
NA	NA	TRBV3-1/TRBV3-2	TRBJ2-4	TGTGCCAGCAGCCAAGCGCGGAGGGCTCAGTACTTC	CASSQARRAQYF
NA	NA	TRBV19	TRBJ1-2	TGTGCCAGTAAACGACAGGCTGACTATGGCTACACCTTC	CASKRQADYGYTF
NA	NA	TRBV4-1	TRBJ1-2	TGCGCCAGCAGCCAAGAACAGACAAACTATGGCTACACCTTC	CASSQEQTNYGYTF
TRBD2	NA	TRBV7-3	TRBJ2-1	TGTGCCAGCAGCTTAGGACTAGCGGGCTTCAATGAGCAGTTCTTC	CASSLGLAGFNEQFF
NA	NA	TRBV5-4	TRBJ2-7	TGTGCCAGCAGCCTGACAGGCGCCACCTACGAGCAGTACTTC	CASSLTGATYEQYF
NA	few	TRBV6-5	TRBJ2-2	TGTGCCAGCAGTTACTTGGCGGCAATAAACACCGGGGAGCTGTTTTTT	CASSYLAAINTGELFF
TRBD1	NA	TRBV5-4	TRBJ2-5	TGTGCCAGCAGCGCCGCAACAGGGGGCAGGGAGACCCAGTACTTC	CASSAATGGRETQYF
NA	NA	TRBV7-2	TRBJ1-2	TGTGCCAGCAGCTTAGGGCAGGGAGGAACATTTGGCTACACCTTC	CASSLGQGGTFGYTF
NA	NA	TRBV12-3/TRBV12-4	TRBJ2-5	TGTGCCAGCAGTTTAAGCGGCCAAGAGACCCAGTACTTC	CASSLSGQETQYF
TRBD2	NA	TRBV20-1	TRBJ2-1	TGCAGTGCGCGGACTAGCGTGGAGCAGTTCTTC	CSARTSVEQFF
NA	NA	TRBV6-6	TRBJ1-5	TGTGCCAGCAGTAAAGCAGGAAAGGCTGATCAGCCCCAGCATTTT	CASSKAGKADQPQHF
NA	NA	TRBV29-1	TRBJ1-5	TGCAGCGTTGTTGTCGGGAGCAATCAGCCCCAGCATTTT	CSVVVGSNQPQHF
NA	NA	TRBV30	TRBJ1-5	TGTGCCTGGAGTGTACAAGGGAGGGGTCGTCAGCCCCAGCATTTT	CAWSVQGRGRQPQHF
NA	NA	TRBV7-9	TRBJ2-1	TGTGCCAGCAGCCCGAGGGACTTCCACAATGAGCAGTTCTTC	CASSPRDFHNEQFF
NA	few	TRBV7-2	TRBJ1-1	TGTGCCAGCAGCGCCGGGTCGAACACTGAAGCTTTCTTT	CASSAGSNTEAFF
NA	NA	TRBV19	TRBJ1-5	TGTGCCAGTAGCACCACAGGGTACAGTAATCAGCCCCAGCATTTT	CASSTTGYSNQPQHF
NA	NA	TRBV3-1/TRBV3-2	TRBJ2-7	TGTGCCAGCAGCCTACAGGGGGGGAATAGCGAGCAGTACTTC	CASSLQGGNSEQYF
TRBD1	NA	TRBV5-4	TRBJ1-1	TGTGCCAGCAGCTTCAGGACAGGGCGGAGTATAGCTTTCTTT	CASSFRTGRSIAFF
TRBD1	NA	TRBV4-1	TRBJ2-2	TGCGCCAGCAGCCGCCCGGACAGGGCCACCGGGGAGCTGTTTTTT	CASSRPDRATGELFF
TRBD2	NA	TRBV29-1	TRBJ2-3	TGCAGCGTTGTAATGGGACTAGCGGGAGGTACGCAGTATTTT	CSVVMGLAGGTQYF
TRBD2	NA	TRBV4-3	TRBJ2-3	TGCGCCAGCAGCCAAGTTTCGAGACTAGCGGGAGGTCTTCGCACAGATACGCAGTATTTT	CASSQVSRLAGGLRTDTQYF
NA	NA	TRBV7-9	TRBJ1-1	TGTGCCAGCAGGTTGGGACATTTGAACACTGAAGCTTTCTTT	CASRLGHLNTEAFF
TRBD1	NA	TRBV6-2/TRBV6-3	TRBJ2-5	TGTGCCAGCAGTTACTATAGGGACAGGGGTATCCAGTACTTC	CASSYYRDRGIQYF
NA	once	TRBV7-9	TRBJ1-2	TGTGCCAGCAGCTCGGGGGGGACAAACTATGGCTACACCTTC	CASSSGGTNYGYTF
NA	once	TRBV2	TRBJ1-1	TGTGCCAGCAGACCTACAGGGAGGAACACTGAAGCTTTCTTT	CASRPTGRNTEAFF
NA	NA	TRBV10-3	TRBJ2-5	TGTGCCATCAGTGATCGTCCCCAAGAGACCCAGTACTTC	CAISDRPQETQYF